These 15 T cell receptor beta chains were all obtained from the same sample, sequenced in a study of a mutant IDH1 vaccine in newly diagnosed glioma (dated by TCRdb to the early 2020s). Per the publication, the time point label means: week 47, end of study. Each vaccine dose was 300 ug of a 20-mer mutant IDH1 peptide in Montanide, given subcutaneously with topical imiquimod. The method was the immunoSEQ multiplex PCR assay. TCRdb holds this immuneACCESS table with in-frame rearrangements only. Some clones are missing; in checked studies, unresolved V genes explain under half, and the rest has no known cause. The sample profile shows almost 95,000 clones; 85% to 90% of them were found once. 0.7% to 0.95% of the sample is in the top ten clones. For these TCRs, the target antigens are not known. The source material was PBMCs, sampled from a glioma patient whose treatment included an IDH1 peptide vaccine. The receptors were sampled from a woman between 45 and 60 years old with glioma.

The chain recombines TRBV6-1 with TRBJ2-1; TRBD2 matches at 7 bases. CDR1 MNHNS and CDR2 SASEGT come from the germline V gene. CDR3 length: 10 amino acids. V shed 8 bases, J shed 16 bases, and the junction held 8 bases outside the gene matches. The CDR3 protein is CASGEGRSFF. CDR3 in DNA: TGTGCCAGCGGGGAGGGACGCAGCTTCTTC.

The V gene is TRBV30, the J gene TRBJ2-2; 9 bases align to TRBD2. Germline V CDR1 and CDR2: GTSNPN, SVGIG (reference sequence). CDR3 length equals 15 residues. V dropped 0 bases and J dropped 5; count of bases not matched to a gene: 4. The CDR3 protein is CAWSVLAGETGELFF. For the CDR3, the DNA is TGTGCCTGGAGTGTATTAGCGGGAGAGACCGGGGAGCTGTTTTTT.

This clone has a single count. A junction boundary mismatches the germline segment, possibly from a read error. CDR3 sequence (DNA): TGTGCCAGCAGTTATGCGAGGGGACCTGGGAACACCATATATTTT. Amino acid sequence: CASSYARGPGNTIYF. The V gene is TRBV6-5, the J gene TRBJ1-3; possibly TRBD1 for D (5 bases). This CDR3 comprises 15 residues. CDR1 and CDR2 from the germline V gene are MNHEY and SVGAGI.

The genes are TRBV19 and TRBJ1-6; 8 nucleotides line up with TRBD1. With 5 bases clipped from V and 7 bases from J, the junction kept 7 bases outside the gene matches. The CDR3 is made up of 15 amino acids. Per the germline V gene, CDR1 is LNHDA and CDR2 is SQIVND (reference sequence). CDR3 loop: CASSSPGTGNSPLHF. In DNA form, the CDR3 reads TGTGCCAGTAGTTCCCCCGGGACAGGAAATTCACCCCTCCACTTT.

This clone was detected a few times. The chain is built from TRBV6-5 and TRBJ1-1; D unclear. Trimming stripped 6 bases from V and 5 bases from J, with 16 bases between. The CDR3 runs 14 residues. In germline, CDR1 is MNHEY, CDR2 SVGAGI. The CDR3: CASSFGRGGTEAFF. The DNA of the CDR3 is TGTGCCAGCAGCTTCGGGCGGGGAGGGACTGAAGCTTTCTTT.

The J gene is TRBJ2-5, the V gene TRBV27; no clear D gene. The CDR3 contains 14 residues. V was trimmed by 2 bases and J by 4 bases, leaving 11 bases between them. Germline V lookup: CDR1 MNHEY, CDR2 SMNVEV (reference sequence). CDR3 sequence reads: CASSLTARPETQYF. DNA for the CDR3: TGTGCCAGCAGTTTAACGGCCAGGCCAGAGACCCAGTACTTC.

The chain couples TRBV5-1 to TRBJ2-7, with D tentatively TRBD1 or TRBD2 (5 bases each). CDR1 is SGHRS, CDR2 YFSETQ, per germline. Trimming left V 3 bases short and J 3 bases short, with 10 bases between. The CDR3 sequence is 13 residues long. The CDR3 spells CASSSGRNYEQYF. The CDR3 DNA reads as TGCGCCAGCAGCTCGGGACGAAACTACGAGCAGTACTTC. Drawing the rest from reference TRBV5-1 and TRBJ2-7, the complete variable domain is KAGVTQTPRYLIKTRGQQVTLSCSPISGHRSVSWYQQTPGQGLQFLFEYFSETQRNKGNFPGRFSGRQFSNSRSEMNVSTLELGDSALYLCASSSGRNYEQYFGPGTRLTVT.

The J gene is TRBJ2-7, the V gene TRBV11-1, with D perhaps given as TRBD1 or TRBD2 (6 bases each). The germline V gene has CDR1 SGHAT and CDR2 FQDESV (reference sequence). The ends were cut back, 3 bases at V and 5 bases at J, with 14 bases in the middle. The CDR3 is 14 amino acids. CDR3 nucleotides: TGTGCCAGCAGCTTCGGTCAGGGGAGGAACGAGCAGTACTTC. Its translation: CASSFGQGRNEQYF.

The V gene is TRBV28, the J gene TRBJ1-2; possibly TRBD1 for D (5 bases). CDR3 size: 14 residues. The germline gives CDR1 MDHEN, CDR2 SYDVKM. V gave up 5 bases and J gave up 4 bases, with 14 bases separating them. The CDR3 loop reads CASSRTPGGYGYTF. The CDR3 bases are TGTGCCAGCAGTCGGACCCCCGGGGGCTATGGCTACACCTTC.

V gene TRBV10-2 combines with J gene TRBJ2-3, with D perhaps matching TRBD1 (5 bases). This CDR3 comprises 13 residues. Trimming removed 2 bases at V and 3 bases at J, with 6 bases between. Germline CDR1 is WSHSY and CDR2 is SAAADI. CDR3: CASSERQTDTQYF. Here the CDR3 DNA reads TGCGCCAGCAGTGAGCGACAGACAGATACGCAGTATTTT.

This chain links TRBV7-9 with TRBJ1-1, with D uncertain. The V end was cut by 4 bases, the J end by 3 bases, with 12 bases between. The CDR3 is 14 amino acids. Germline V gene lookup returns CDR1 SEHNR and CDR2 FQNEAQ (reference sequence). For the CDR3, the DNA is TGTGCCAGCAGCTCGCGGACGGTTTACACTGAAGCTTTCTTT. Amino acids: CASSSRTVYTEAFF.

This clone appeared once. The chain joins TRBV6-1 to TRBJ2-1, with D unresolved. The length of the CDR3 is 12 residues. Germline V gene data show CDR1 as MNHNS and CDR2 as SASEGT. The V end was cut by 2 bases, the J end by 15 bases, with 14 bases between. CDR3 nucleotide sequence: TGTGCCAGCAGTGAAAAGACTCTGGTTCTGTTCTTC. It specifies CASSEKTLVLFF.

V and J are TRBV27 and TRBJ1-4, with a tentative D call TRBD1 (6 bases). V lost 1 base, J lost 0 bases, and 12 bases lay in between. CDR1 is MNHEY and CDR2 is SMNVEV in the germline V gene (reference sequence). The CDR3 runs 17 residues. The CDR3 DNA sequence: TGTGCCAGCAGTTTATACAGGGAATGGCCAACTAATGAAAAACTGTTTTTT. It is translated as CASSLYREWPTNEKLFF.

The V gene is TRBV5-5, the J gene TRBJ2-7; D may be TRBD2 (7 bases). Germline-derived CDR1 and CDR2 are SGHKS and YYEKEE (reference sequence). V lost 4 bases and J lost 7, with 15 bases in between. The CDR3 sequence is 13 residues long. The CDR3 spells CASSLWGGREQYF. The CDR3 DNA reads TGTGCCAGCAGCCTGTGGGGGGGCAGAGAGCAGTACTTC.

The chain uses TRBV11-2 and TRBJ1-5; D not certain. Between the trimmed V and J ends, which lost 0 bases and 3 bases, there was a span of 3 bases. Germline loops: CDR1 SGHAT, CDR2 FQNNGV. CDR3 size: 13 residues. As DNA, the CDR3 is TGTGCCAGCAGCTTAGATTCCAATCAGCCCCAGCATTTT. Translation: CASSLDSNQPQHF.